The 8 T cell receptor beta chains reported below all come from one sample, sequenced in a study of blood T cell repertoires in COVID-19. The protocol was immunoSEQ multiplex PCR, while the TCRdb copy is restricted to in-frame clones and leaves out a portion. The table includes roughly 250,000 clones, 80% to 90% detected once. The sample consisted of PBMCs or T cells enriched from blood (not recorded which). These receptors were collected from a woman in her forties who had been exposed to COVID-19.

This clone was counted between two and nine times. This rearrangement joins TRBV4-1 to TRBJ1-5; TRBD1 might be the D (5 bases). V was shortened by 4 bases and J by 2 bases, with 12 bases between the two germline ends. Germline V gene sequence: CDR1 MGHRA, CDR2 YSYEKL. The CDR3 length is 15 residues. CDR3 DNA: TGCGCCAGCAGCCCCGGGAGGGGTGGCAATCAGCCCCAGCATTTT. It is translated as CASSPGRGGNQPQHF.

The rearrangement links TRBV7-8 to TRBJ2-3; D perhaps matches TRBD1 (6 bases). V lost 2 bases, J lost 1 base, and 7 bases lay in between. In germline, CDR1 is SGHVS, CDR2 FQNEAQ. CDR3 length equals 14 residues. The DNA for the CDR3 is TGTGCCAGCAGCTTACGGACAGGCACAGATACGCAGTATTTT. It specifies CASSLRTGTDTQYF.

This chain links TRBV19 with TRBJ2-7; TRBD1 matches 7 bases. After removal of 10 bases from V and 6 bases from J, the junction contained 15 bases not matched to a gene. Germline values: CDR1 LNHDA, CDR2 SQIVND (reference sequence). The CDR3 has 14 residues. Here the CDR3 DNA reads TGTGCCACTAAGAGACAGGGTTCAACAGGCGAGCAGTACTTC. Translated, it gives CATKRQGSTGEQYF. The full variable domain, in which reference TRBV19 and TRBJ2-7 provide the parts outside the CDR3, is DGGITQSPKYLFRKEGQNVTLSCEQNLNHDAMYWYRQDPGQGLRLIYYSQIVNDFQKGDIAEGYSVSREKKESFPLTVTSAQKNPTAFYLCATKRQGSTGEQYFGPGTRLTVT.

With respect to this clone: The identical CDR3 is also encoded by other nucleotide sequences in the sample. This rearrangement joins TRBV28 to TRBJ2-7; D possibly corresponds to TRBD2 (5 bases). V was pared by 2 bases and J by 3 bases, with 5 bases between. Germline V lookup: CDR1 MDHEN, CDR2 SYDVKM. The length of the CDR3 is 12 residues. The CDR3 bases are TGTGCCAGCAGTTTAGGAGGCTACGAGCAGTACTTC. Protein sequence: CASSLGGYEQYF.

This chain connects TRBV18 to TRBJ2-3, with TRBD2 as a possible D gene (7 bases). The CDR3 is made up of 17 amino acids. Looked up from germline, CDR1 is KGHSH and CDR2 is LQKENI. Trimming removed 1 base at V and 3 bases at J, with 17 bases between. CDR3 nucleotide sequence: TGTGCCAGCTCACCACAGGTCCTTGGGGGGGCAACAGATACGCAGTATTTT. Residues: CASSPQVLGGATDTQYF.

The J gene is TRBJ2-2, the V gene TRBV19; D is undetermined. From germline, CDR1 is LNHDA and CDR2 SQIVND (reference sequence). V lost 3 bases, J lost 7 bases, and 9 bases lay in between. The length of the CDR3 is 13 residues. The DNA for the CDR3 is TGTGCCAGTAGTATCAGTCGGGTCGGGGAGCTGTTTTTT. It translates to CASSISRVGELFF. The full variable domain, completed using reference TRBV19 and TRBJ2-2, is DGGITQSPKYLFRKEGQNVTLSCEQNLNHDAMYWYRQDPGQGLRLIYYSQIVNDFQKGDIAEGYSVSREKKESFPLTVTSAQKNPTAFYLCASSISRVGELFFGEGSRLTVL.

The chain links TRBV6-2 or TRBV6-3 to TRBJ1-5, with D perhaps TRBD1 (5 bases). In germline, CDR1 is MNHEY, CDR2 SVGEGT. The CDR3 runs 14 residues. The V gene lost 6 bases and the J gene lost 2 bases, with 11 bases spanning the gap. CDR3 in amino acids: CASSETRGNQPQHF. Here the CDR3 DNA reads TGTGCCAGCAGCGAAACCAGGGGCAATCAGCCCCAGCATTTT.

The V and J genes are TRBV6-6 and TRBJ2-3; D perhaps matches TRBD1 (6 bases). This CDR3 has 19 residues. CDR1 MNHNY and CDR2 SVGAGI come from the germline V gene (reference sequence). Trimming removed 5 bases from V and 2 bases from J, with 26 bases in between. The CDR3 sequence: CASSPPGVRDTAFTDTQYF. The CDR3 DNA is TGTGCCAGCAGTCCCCCGGGTGTACGGGACACCGCCTTCACAGATACGCAGTATTTT.